Listed here are 2 T cell receptor beta chains from one sample, sequenced in a study of blood T cell repertoires in COVID-19. Method: immunoSEQ multiplex PCR; TCRdb's copy keeps in-frame clones and lacks some. The data hold 150,000 to 200,000 clones, with roughly three quarters observed a single time. Sequencing used peripheral blood. The receptors derive from a man aged 55 to 70 with active or convalescent COVID-19.

V is TRBV4-2 and J is TRBJ1-2; the D is unclear. The CDR3 extends over 13 amino acids. V lost 1 base and J 3 bases, leaving 6 bases between the germline ends. CDR1 and CDR2 from the germline V gene are LGHNA and YNFKEQ. The CDR3 spells CASSQGGHYGYTF. The CDR3 DNA reads as TGTGCCAGCAGCCAAGGCGGTCACTATGGCTACACCTTC.

The chain joins TRBV4-3 to TRBJ1-3; D is ambiguous. Germline loops: CDR1 LGHNA, CDR2 YSLEER. The CDR3 has 14 amino acids. V was clipped by 2 bases and J by 2 bases, with 7 bases between them. CDR3 bases: TGCGCCAGCAGCCAATTTACAGCTGGAAACACCATATATTTT. Protein product: CASSQFTAGNTIYF.